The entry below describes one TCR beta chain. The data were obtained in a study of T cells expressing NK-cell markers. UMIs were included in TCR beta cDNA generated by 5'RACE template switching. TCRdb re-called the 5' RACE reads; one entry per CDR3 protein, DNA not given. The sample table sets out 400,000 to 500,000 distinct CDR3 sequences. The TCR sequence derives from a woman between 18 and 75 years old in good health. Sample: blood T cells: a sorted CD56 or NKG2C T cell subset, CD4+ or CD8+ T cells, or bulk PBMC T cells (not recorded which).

CDR3 residues: CASSFPDRGNTEAFF. V is TRBV5-6 and J is TRBJ1-1; the TRBD1 assignment by TCRdb is unverifiable without DNA. The length of the CDR3 is 15 residues. CDR1 and CDR2 from the germline V gene are SGHDT and YYEEEE.